These T cell receptor beta chains were read from a single sample in a study of blood T cell repertoires in COVID-19. Sequencing used immunoSEQ multiplex PCR; TCRdb keeps in-frame clones, though not all of them. The sample holds 200,000 to 250,000 clones, approximately 80% seen once. The sequenced material came from PBMCs or T cells enriched from blood (not recorded which). Every receptor here comes from a man between 60 and 70 years old who had recovered from COVID-19. CDR3s include the opening cysteine and the closing phenylalanine or tryptophan. Fields, in order: J gene, clone size, V gene, D gene, CDR3 protein, CDR3 DNA. D genes are given only for firm matches. Not all rows give a size; the values are once, few, many and, for expanded clones, a class.

j_gene: TRBJ1-2; abundance: -; v_gene: TRBV7-2; d_gene: -; CDR3aa: CASSLNRDYGYTF; CDR3nt: TGTGCCAGCAGCTTAAACAGGGACTATGGCTACACCTTC
j_gene: TRBJ2-2; abundance: -; v_gene: TRBV2; d_gene: -; CDR3aa: CASSVDRSPGELFF; CDR3nt: TGTGCCAGCAGTGTAGACAGGTCCCCCGGGGAGCTGTTTTTT
j_gene: TRBJ2-7; abundance: -; v_gene: TRBV5-1; d_gene: TRBD1; CDR3aa: CASKPGPGQGFDEQYF; CDR3nt: TGCGCCAGCAAACCTGGACCGGGACAGGGATTCGACGAGCAGTACTTC
j_gene: TRBJ2-5; abundance: -; v_gene: TRBV7-2; d_gene: TRBD1; CDR3aa: CASGGRGRAETQYF; CDR3nt: TGTGCCAGCGGGGGAAGGGGGCGCGCCGAGACCCAGTACTTC
j_gene: TRBJ2-3; abundance: -; v_gene: TRBV10-2; d_gene: TRBD2; CDR3aa: CASSDAGGPADTQYF; CDR3nt: TGCGCCAGCAGTGATGCGGGGGGGCCGGCGGATACGCAGTATTTT
j_gene: TRBJ2-1; abundance: -; v_gene: TRBV9; d_gene: TRBD2; CDR3aa: CASKSSSGGTEQFF; CDR3nt: TGTGCCAGCAAATCTTCCAGCGGGGGGACCGAGCAGTTCTTC
j_gene: TRBJ1-1; abundance: -; v_gene: TRBV28; d_gene: -; CDR3aa: CASSFSRNTEAFF; CDR3nt: TGTGCCAGCAGTTTTAGCCGAAACACTGAAGCTTTCTTT
j_gene: TRBJ1-2; abundance: -; v_gene: TRBV5-5; d_gene: -; CDR3aa: CASSLHGTPTNYGYTF; CDR3nt: TGTGCCAGCAGCTTACACGGGACACCCACAAACTATGGCTACACCTTC
j_gene: TRBJ2-6; abundance: -; v_gene: TRBV7-8; d_gene: TRBD1; CDR3aa: CASSQGTGGTHGANVLTF; CDR3nt: TGTGCCAGCAGCCAGGGGACAGGGGGCACTCATGGGGCCAACGTCCTGACTTTC
j_gene: TRBJ2-5; abundance: -; v_gene: TRBV2; d_gene: -; CDR3aa: CASSERRGETQYF; CDR3nt: TGTGCCAGCAGTGAAAGACGGGGGGAGACCCAGTACTTC
j_gene: TRBJ1-1; abundance: -; v_gene: TRBV6-5; d_gene: -; CDR3aa: CASSSDSYTEAFF; CDR3nt: TGTGCCAGCAGTAGCGACAGTTACACTGAAGCTTTCTTT
j_gene: TRBJ2-1; abundance: -; v_gene: TRBV6-6; d_gene: -; CDR3aa: CASRLDRDNEQFF; CDR3nt: TGTGCCAGCAGACTCGACAGAGACAATGAGCAGTTCTTC
j_gene: TRBJ2-2; abundance: few; v_gene: TRBV24-1; d_gene: -; CDR3aa: CATTEGGAKTGELFF; CDR3nt: TGTGCCACCACTGAGGGGGGGGCGAAAACCGGGGAGCTGTTTTTT
j_gene: TRBJ1-6; abundance: -; v_gene: TRBV6-1; d_gene: -; CDR3aa: CASSDAGALNSPLHF; CDR3nt: TGTGCCAGCAGTGATGCGGGGGCGCTCAATTCACCCCTCCACTTT
j_gene: TRBJ1-4; abundance: -; v_gene: TRBV15; d_gene: -; CDR3aa: CATSRDLGTGEKLFF; CDR3nt: TGTGCCACCAGCAGAGATCTGGGTACAGGCGAAAAACTGTTTTTT
j_gene: TRBJ1-2; abundance: -; v_gene: TRBV4-3; d_gene: TRBD1; CDR3aa: CASSQEPGGDGYTF; CDR3nt: TGCGCCAGCAGCCAAGAACCAGGGGGAGATGGCTACACCTTC